This TCR beta chain was sequenced in a study of CD8+ T cells in alopecia areata. As for the study in general: Severity of treated patients was scored by affected scalp percentage.

Study-wide results and limits: Among the cells sequenced in scalp samples are also the resident alphabeta T cells of normal skin. The study found higher clonality in lesional than normal scalp, especially in alopecia totalis/universalis.

Treatment in this sample: oral pan-JAK inhibitor, 5-10 mg twice daily. Germline-derived CDR1 and CDR2 are SGDLS and YYNGEE. The CDR3 loop spans 13 amino acids. V shed 4 bases and J 4 bases; nucleotides not matched to a gene: 4. Worth noting for this clone: What it binds is unknown.

As the sequencing template, cDNA was produced by extracting RNA and reverse transcribing it. The data were produced by immunoSEQ multiplex PCR, yet TCRdb's version contains in-frame clones alone and is incomplete. The table lists under 200,000 clones, around three fifths of them singletons. Here the sequenced sample was CD4+ T cells sorted from blood, taken at week 24, from a patient treated with tofacitinib. The chain employs TRBV9 and TRBJ2-5; TRBD1 matches 7 bases. This receptor was obtained from a human donor with alopecia areata. This chain's CDR3 is CASSTRQGETQYF. The CDR3 nucleotides are TGTGCCAGCAGCACAAGACAGGGAGAGACCCAGTACTTC.